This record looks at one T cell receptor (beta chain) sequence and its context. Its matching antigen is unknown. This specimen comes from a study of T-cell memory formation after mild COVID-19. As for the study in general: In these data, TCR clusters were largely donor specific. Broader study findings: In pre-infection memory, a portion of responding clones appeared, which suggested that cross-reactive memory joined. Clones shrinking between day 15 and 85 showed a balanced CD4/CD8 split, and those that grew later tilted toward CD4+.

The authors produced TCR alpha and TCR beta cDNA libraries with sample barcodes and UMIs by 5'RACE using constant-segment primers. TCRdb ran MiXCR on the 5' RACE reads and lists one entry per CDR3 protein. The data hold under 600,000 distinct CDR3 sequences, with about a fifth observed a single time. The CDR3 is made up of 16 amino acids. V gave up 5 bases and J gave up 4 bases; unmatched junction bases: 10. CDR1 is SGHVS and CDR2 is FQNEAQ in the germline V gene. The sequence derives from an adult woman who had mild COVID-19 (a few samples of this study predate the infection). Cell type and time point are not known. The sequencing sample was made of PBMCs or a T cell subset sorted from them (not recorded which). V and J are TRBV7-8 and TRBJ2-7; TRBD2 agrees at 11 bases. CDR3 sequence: CASSIIAGGIGYEQYF. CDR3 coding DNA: TGTGCCAGCAGCATCATAGCGGGAGGGATTGGATACGAGCAGTACTTC.